A single sample is the source of the 14 T cell receptor beta chains below, sequenced in a study of blood T cell repertoires in COVID-19. The method was immunoSEQ multiplex PCR; TCRdb's version includes in-frame clones alone and lacks a portion of them. The table records approximately 92,000 clones, around 80% of them present only once. Specimen: peripheral blood. These receptors all stem from an elderly man with acute or convalescent COVID-19.

The chain combines TRBV11-2 with TRBJ2-7; D gene uncertain. This CDR3 is 15 amino acids long. V lost 0 bases and J 3 bases, leaving 12 bases between the germline ends. The germline CDR1 and CDR2 sequences are SGHAT and FQNNGV. The CDR3 here is CASSLELRLYYEQYF. The CDR3 DNA reads as TGTGCCAGCAGCTTAGAACTAAGGTTATACTACGAGCAGTACTTC.

The rearrangement joins TRBV2 to TRBJ2-5; 7 bases align to TRBD1. This CDR3 region has 14 residues. Germline V gene lookup returns CDR1 SNHLY and CDR2 FYNNEI. The J segment lost 4 bases and the V segment lost 3 bases, leaving 5 bases of the junction unmatched. CDR3 residues: CASSEARGRETQYF. In nucleotides, the CDR3 is TGTGCCAGCAGTGAGGCCAGGGGGAGAGAGACCCAGTACTTC.

This clone was seen only once. V usage is TRBV2 and J usage is TRBJ2-3; TRBD2 might be the D (5 bases). V dropped 8 bases and J dropped 0 bases, with 15 bases sitting between them. This CDR3 contains 15 residues. Looked up from germline, CDR1 is SNHLY and CDR2 is FYNNEI. This CDR3 is CASRASMSSTDTQYF. The CDR3 region has the DNA TGTGCCAGCCGGGCTAGCATGTCTAGCACAGATACGCAGTATTTT.

The V call is TRBV30, the J call TRBJ2-5; 12 bases line up with TRBD2. The CDR3 sequence is 20 residues long. With 0 bases clipped from V and 2 bases from J, the junction kept 16 bases outside the gene matches. The V gene's germline CDR1 is GTSNPN and CDR2 SVGIG (reference sequence). The CDR3 spells CAWSVRIPGGLAGGQETQYF. The CDR3 DNA is TGTGCCTGGAGTGTACGGATCCCCGGGGGCCTAGCGGGGGGGCAAGAGACCCAGTACTTC.

The chain links TRBV19 to TRBJ2-2; 9 nucleotides align to TRBD2. The CDR3 has 18 amino acids. The junction had 11 bases not matched to a gene; V was cut back by 0 bases and J by 6 bases. Germline V gene lookup returns CDR1 LNHDA and CDR2 SQIVND (reference sequence). The CDR3 spells CASSIDRLAGSLSGELFF. The CDR3 bases are TGTGCCAGTAGTATAGATCGGCTAGCGGGAAGTCTCTCCGGGGAGCTGTTTTTT.

The J gene is TRBJ2-7, the V gene TRBV7-2; D not certain. Trimming took off 0 bases at V and 3 bases at J, with 12 bases between the two ends. This CDR3 contains 15 residues. CDR1 is SGHTA, CDR2 FQGNSA, per germline. In nucleotides, the CDR3 is TGTGCCAGCAGCTTAGCGGGTGGAGCGTACTACGAGCAGTACTTC. This sequence encodes CASSLAGGAYYEQYF.

The chain recombines TRBV5-4 with TRBJ2-3, with 13 bases aligning to TRBD2. This CDR3 region has 16 residues. The trim removed 6 bases at V and 0 bases at J, leaving 4 bases unmatched. Germline CDR1 reads SGHNT; CDR2 reads YYREEE (reference sequence). CDR3 DNA: TGTGCCAGCACCGGGACTAGCGGGACTAGCACAGATACGCAGTATTTT. It translates to CASTGTSGTSTDTQYF.

The table lists this clone with many counts. The rearrangement uses TRBV7-9 and TRBJ1-4, with D possibly TRBD1 on 5 matching bases. This CDR3 has 14 residues. Trimming cost V 0 bases and J 7 bases, with 9 bases left between them. Germline CDR1 is SEHNR and CDR2 is FQNEAQ (reference sequence). CDR3 sequence reads: CASSLAVQGEKLFF. CDR3 DNA sequence: TGTGCCAGCAGCTTAGCAGTCCAGGGTGAAAAACTGTTTTTT.

V usage is TRBV24-1 and J usage is TRBJ2-1, with 8 bases matching TRBD2. With 6 bases clipped from V and 5 bases from J, the junction kept 8 bases outside the gene matches. This CDR3 region has 15 residues. Germline V CDR1 and CDR2: KGHDR, SFDVKD. CDR3: CATSPGGGRHNEQFF. The CDR3 nucleotides are TGTGCCACCAGTCCTGGAGGCGGGAGGCACAATGAGCAGTTCTTC.

The CDR3 region has the DNA TGTGCCACTAGGGCAGGGTCTAGCGGAAGGGACAATGAGCAGTTCTTC. Protein sequence: CATRAGSSGRDNEQFF. V and J are TRBV18 and TRBJ2-1, with TRBD2 matching 7 bases. Germline V lookup: CDR1 KGHSH, CDR2 LQKENI. The CDR3 consists of 16 residues. V was clipped by 10 bases and J by 5 bases; unmatched bases: 17.

On this clone itself: The same CDR3 is also encoded by other DNA sequences in this sample. The V gene is TRBV3-1 (or the pseudogene TRBV3-2), the J gene TRBJ1-2; 9 nucleotides line up with TRBD1. V trimming: 0 bases; J trimming: 5 bases; junction bases outside the gene matches: 1. The CDR3 has 14 amino acids. Germline V lookup: CDR1 LGHDT, CDR2 YNNKEL (reference sequence). The CDR3 DNA is TGTGCCAGCAGCCAAGACGACAGGGGGTATGGCTACACCTTC. Protein sequence: CASSQDDRGYGYTF.

The chain joins TRBV9 to TRBJ2-5; the match to TRBD1 covers 7 bases. In germline, CDR1 is SGDLS, CDR2 YYNGEE. The length of the CDR3 is 16 residues. The ends lost 5 bases at V and 1 base at J; junction bases unmatched: 11. The DNA of the CDR3 is TGTGCCAGCAGTCGCCTGGGACAGAGTACCCAAGAGACCCAGTACTTC. Protein product: CASSRLGQSTQETQYF. Looking up the rest from reference TRBV9 and TRBJ2-5 gives the full variable domain: DSGVTQTPKHLITATGQRVTLRCSPRSGDLSVYWYQQSLDQGLQFLIQYYNGEERAKGNILERFSAQQFPDLHSELNLSSLELGDSALYFCASSRLGQSTQETQYFGPGTRLLVL.

This clone has more than one count but fewer than ten. V gene TRBV10-1 combines with J gene TRBJ2-1, with D possibly TRBD1 on 5 matching bases. Germline V lookup: CDR1 WNHNN, CDR2 SYGVQD (reference sequence). V was trimmed by 4 bases and J by 6 bases, leaving 22 bases between them. This CDR3 spans 17 amino acids. This chain's CDR3 is CASSASPTSRVRNEQFF. For the CDR3, the DNA is TGCGCCAGCAGTGCCTCCCCCACGTCCAGGGTCCGCAATGAGCAGTTCTTC.

The genes are TRBV6-5 and TRBJ2-2; D not certain. CDR1 is MNHEY and CDR2 is SVGAGI in the germline V gene. The CDR3 runs to 15 residues. V lost 7 bases and J 6 bases, leaving 18 bases between the germline ends. The chain's CDR3 is CASNPLSSGPGELFF. The CDR3 DNA reads TGTGCCAGCAATCCCCTGAGTTCCGGTCCCGGGGAGCTGTTTTTT.